These 16 T cell receptor beta chains came from one sample sequenced in a study of blood T cell repertoires in COVID-19. Here immunoSEQ multiplex PCR was the method, and the copy in TCRdb shows in-frame clones only, minus some. Of around 100,000 clones listed, more than 85% are singletons. Specimen: peripheral blood. Receptor source: a man younger than 45 in a cohort sampled during active COVID-19.

The chain couples TRBV18 to TRBJ1-1, with 9 nucleotides matching TRBD1. V lost 4 bases, J lost 1 base, and 1 base stayed unmatched. The CDR3 extends over 14 amino acids. CDR1 is KGHSH and CDR2 is LQKENI in the germline V gene. The CDR3 DNA follows: TGTGCCAGCTCACAGGACAGGGGGAACACTGAAGCTTTCTTT. Residues: CASSQDRGNTEAFF.

The chain has TRBV5-6 and TRBJ1-2, with D maybe TRBD1 (5 bases). The V end lost 6 bases, the J end lost 5 bases, and 23 bases lay between the germline ends. The CDR3 runs 16 residues. The V gene's germline CDR1 is SGHDT and CDR2 YYEEEE. The CDR3 region has the DNA TGTGCCAGCACCCTTACCGGGGGGGGAGGTCGGTATGGCTACACCTTC. This gives the protein CASTLTGGGGRYGYTF. The entire variable domain, with the rest obtained from reference TRBV5-6 and TRBJ1-2, is as follows: DAGVTQSPTHLIKTRGQQVTLRCSPKSGHDTVSWYQQALGQGPQFIFQYYEEEERQRGNFPDRFSGHQFPNYSSELNVNALLLGDSALYLCASTLTGGGGRYGYTFGSGTRLTVV.

The J gene is TRBJ2-3, the V gene TRBV25-1; 7 nucleotides agree with TRBD1. Trimming removed 4 bases from V and 1 base from J; junction bases left unmatched: 2. Per germline, CDR1 MGHDK and CDR2 SYGVNS. There are 14 residues in the CDR3. Here the CDR3 reads CASSVTGGTDTQYF. CDR3 DNA sequence: TGTGCCAGCAGTGTAACAGGGGGCACAGATACGCAGTATTTT.

The chain employs TRBV5-6 and TRBJ1-4; D gene unclear. This CDR3 spans 14 amino acids. The V and J ends lost 0 bases and 8 bases respectively, with 11 bases between them. CDR1 and CDR2 (germline): SGHDT, YYEEEE. This chain's CDR3 is CASSLGGHGEKLFF. For the CDR3, the DNA is TGTGCCAGCAGCTTGGGAGGGCACGGGGAAAAACTGTTTTTT.

The CDR3 spells CASSPGGRESNQPQHF. The CDR3 nucleotides read TGTGCCAGCAGCCCTGGGGGCAGGGAAAGTAATCAGCCCCAGCATTTT. The rearrangement joins TRBV28 to TRBJ1-5; D perhaps matches TRBD1 (6 bases). Germline V CDR1 and CDR2: MDHEN, SYDVKM. Trimming took 6 bases from V and 4 from J, leaving 19 bases between them. This CDR3 comprises 16 residues.

Only one count was recorded for this clone. CDR3 region: CASRQDSYTEAFF. The CDR3 DNA sequence: TGCGCCAGCAGACAGGACAGCTACACTGAAGCTTTCTTT. The chain is built from TRBV5-1 and TRBJ1-1, with a tentative D call TRBD1 (6 bases). The germline gives CDR1 SGHRS, CDR2 YFSETQ. V lost 5 bases to trimming and J lost 3 bases, with 11 bases between them. This CDR3 comprises 13 residues.

The V call is TRBV4-3, the J call TRBJ1-3; D possibly corresponds to TRBD1 (5 bases). CDR1 is LGHNA, CDR2 YSLEER, per germline. The CDR3 sequence is 15 residues long. V was shortened by 0 bases and J by 4 bases, with 10 bases between the two germline ends. The CDR3 DNA reads TGCGCCAGCAGCCAAGATACGGGGGAGGGAAACACCATATATTTT. The encoded protein is CASSQDTGEGNTIYF.

The chain recombines TRBV30 with TRBJ1-1, with D possibly being TRBD1 (6 bases). This CDR3 has 12 residues. Germline V gene data show CDR1 as GTSNPN and CDR2 as SVGIG (reference sequence). The V end lost 4 bases, the J end lost 10 bases, and 16 bases lay between the germline ends. CDR3 protein: CAWTLGAGRAFF. In nucleotides, the CDR3 is TGTGCCTGGACGTTGGGGGCCGGTCGAGCTTTCTTT.

The gene calls are TRBV30 and TRBJ2-5; no clear D. The CDR3 loop spans 13 amino acids. Trimming left V 0 bases short and J 1 base short, with 6 bases between. Germline V gives CDR1 GTSNPN, CDR2 SVGIG (reference sequence). The CDR3 protein is CAWSVQSQETQYF. CDR3 nucleotides: TGTGCCTGGAGTGTACAGTCCCAAGAGACCCAGTACTTC.

This chain uses TRBV27 with TRBJ1-1, with 9 bases fitting TRBD1. The CDR3 contains 18 residues. V shed 5 bases and J 1 base; nucleotides not matched to a gene: 14. Germline V gene data show CDR1 as MNHEY and CDR2 as SMNVEV (reference sequence). CDR3 coding DNA: TGTGCCAGCAGTCTCCGGGACAGGGTAGGAACGGAGAACACTGAAGCTTTCTTT. Protein: CASSLRDRVGTENTEAFF.

The chain couples TRBV11-2 to TRBJ1-4; the D gene is possibly TRBD1 (5 bases). The CDR3 loop spans 15 amino acids. The V end was cut by 5 bases, the J end by 8 bases, with 18 bases between. Germline-derived CDR1 and CDR2 are SGHAT and FQNNGV. CDR3: CASSPRGIRDEKLFF. The CDR3 DNA follows: TGTGCCAGCAGCCCGCGGGGTATTAGGGACGAAAAACTGTTTTTT.

The chain uses TRBV28 and TRBJ2-5; 9 bases match TRBD2. Germline V gene data show CDR1 as MDHEN and CDR2 as SYDVKM. Trimming at V came to 3 bases and at J to 4 bases, leaving 6 bases not matched to a gene. The length of the CDR3 is 15 residues. The CDR3, as DNA: TGTGCCAGCAGTTTCCGCGGGGGGGCGGGAGAGACCCAGTACTTC. The encoded protein is CASSFRGGAGETQYF.

The gene calls are TRBV7-8 and TRBJ1-1, with 9 bases that match TRBD1. Germline lookup yields CDR1 SGHVS and CDR2 FQNEAQ. V lost 1 base, J lost 6 bases, and 0 bases stayed unmatched. The CDR3 sequence is 13 residues long. In DNA form, the CDR3 reads TGTGCCAGCAGCTTAGACAGGGGGCCTGAAGCTTTCTTT. The encoded protein is CASSLDRGPEAFF.

This clone came up once. The chain carries TRBV12-1 and TRBJ1-5. TRBV12-1 has pseudogene status. CDR3 length: 14 amino acids. The CDR3 loop reads CASSPKLGNQPQHF. In DNA, the CDR3 is TGTGCCAGCAGCCCCAAGCTGGGCAATCAGCCCCAGCATTTT.

V and J are TRBV10-1 and TRBJ1-1; 7 bases align to TRBD1. The CDR3 totals 14 residues. Germline V lookup: CDR1 WNHNN, CDR2 SYGVQD (reference sequence). V shed 3 bases, J shed 7 bases, and the junction held 8 bases outside the gene matches. This CDR3 reads CASSDGDSSSEAFF. CDR3 bases: TGCGCCAGCAGTGATGGGGACAGCTCGAGTGAAGCTTTCTTT.

The rearrangement joins TRBV5-4 to TRBJ2-5, with D possibly TRBD1 on 6 matching bases. The germline gives CDR1 SGHNT, CDR2 YYREEE (reference sequence). This CDR3 spans 13 amino acids. Trimming took off 2 bases at V and 4 bases at J, with 9 bases between the two ends. CDR3 loop: CASSFQGRETQYF. As DNA, the CDR3 is TGTGCCAGCAGCTTTCAGGGGCGAGAGACCCAGTACTTC. Full variable domain (remainder filled in from reference TRBV5-4 and TRBJ2-5): ETGVTQSPTHLIKTRGQQVTLRCSSQSGHNTVSWYQQALGQGPQFIFQYYREEENGRGNFPPRFSGLQFPNYSSELNVNALELDDSALYLCASSFQGRETQYFGPGTRLLVL.